The 9 T cell receptor beta chains in this list originate from one sample, sequenced in a study of circulating CD8 cells and anti-PD-1 response in melanoma. The QIAseq Immune Repertoire TCR panel built the libraries from approximately 15 ng of total RNA. One entry per CDR3 protein results from TCRdb running MiXCR on the reads. The repertoire holds 730 or so distinct CDR3 sequences, with roughly 7.1% as singletons. Sorting of live CD3+CD8+TCRalphabeta+ cells by PD-1 and/or TIGIT gave four subsets. The source material was CD8+ T cells from PBMCs, sampled at baseline or after one month of anti-PD-1 therapy (not recorded which). Every receptor here comes from a human donor with melanoma.

Within the sample, this clonotype is large. The chain joins TRBV28 to TRBJ2-2; a possible D gene is TRBD1 (5 bases). This CDR3 comprises 17 residues. V lost 5 bases and J lost 3, with 19 bases in between. Germline lookup yields CDR1 MDHEN and CDR2 SYDVKM. The CDR3 DNA reads TGTGCCAGCAGTCCGTACCAGGACAAGTCTTACACCGGGGAGCTGTTTTTT. Translating gives CASSPYQDKSYTGELFF.

Remarks on this clonotype: At one boundary the junction diverges from the germline segment, which might be a read error. This rearrangement joins TRBV14 to TRBJ2-7; D perhaps matches TRBD1 (6 bases). The germline V gene has CDR1 SGHDN and CDR2 FVKESK. The length of the CDR3 is 17 residues. The CDR3 loop reads CASSLSSAGTRSYGQYF. As DNA, the CDR3 is TGTGCCAGCAGCTTATCGTCGGCAGGGACACGCTCCTACGGGCAGTACTTC.

This clonotype appeared a few times. This sequence joins TRBV19 and TRBJ1-2; D might be TRBD1 (6 bases). Trimming cost V 9 bases and J 6 bases, with 23 bases left between them. The germline V gene encodes CDR1 LNHDA and CDR2 SQIVND (reference sequence). The CDR3 has 15 residues. CDR3 DNA: TGTGCCAGCAGCAAGGGCGGGGGGCTAGACGATGGCTACACCTTC. Translated, it gives CASSKGGGLDDGYTF.

This clonotype is deemed large (0.1 to 1%). This sequence joins TRBV27 and TRBJ2-7; TRBD2 matches at 12 bases. CDR1 is MNHEY, CDR2 SMNVEV, per germline (reference sequence). Trimming took 5 bases from V and 4 from J; bases not matched to a gene: 21. CDR3 size: 20 residues. CDR3 region: CASSSPGLRRASGGAYEQYF. CDR3 coding DNA: TGTGCCAGCAGTAGTCCCGGGCTCCGCCGGGCTAGCGGGGGGGCTTACGAGCAGTACTTC.

By proportion, this clonotype is medium-sized. J is TRBJ2-1 and V is TRBV19; D gene ambiguous. This CDR3 comprises 11 residues. Germline assignment: CDR1 LNHDA and CDR2 SQIVND (reference sequence). V was cut by 5 bases and J by 10 bases, with 9 bases left in between. This CDR3 reads CASSVVLEQFF. As DNA, the CDR3 is TGTGCCAGTAGTGTCGTTCTGGAGCAGTTCTTC. Full variable domain (outside the CDR3, taken from reference TRBV19 and TRBJ2-1): DGGITQSPKYLFRKEGQNVTLSCEQNLNHDAMYWYRQDPGQGLRLIYYSQIVNDFQKGDIAEGYSVSREKKESFPLTVTSAQKNPTAFYLCASSVVLEQFFGPGTRLTVL.

In its sample, this clonotype is medium-sized. The chain links TRBV20-1 to TRBJ2-3; 10 bases align to TRBD2. Germline V gives CDR1 DFQATT, CDR2 SNEGSKA (reference sequence). The V segment lost 4 bases and the J segment 2 bases; nucleotides outside the gene matches: 9. This CDR3 contains 16 residues. The CDR3: CSAKVTSGYPTDTQYF. The DNA for the CDR3 is TGCAGTGCTAAAGTGACTAGCGGGTATCCCACAGATACGCAGTATTTT.

Points on this clonotype: At one boundary the junction diverges from the germline segment, which might be a read error. The chain links TRBV5-4 to TRBJ2-1; D perhaps matches TRBD2 (5 bases). The CDR3 sequence is 14 residues long. The germline V gene encodes CDR1 SGHNT and CDR2 YYREEE (reference sequence). The CDR3 loop is CARGQRFSYNEQFF. CDR3 nucleotides: TGCGCCCGCGGGCAGCGGTTCTCCTACAATGAGCAGTTCTTC.

This clonotype is labeled large. The chain is built from TRBV2 and TRBJ1-5, with 9 bases aligning to TRBD1. Germline lookup yields CDR1 SNHLY and CDR2 FYNNEI. V was pared by 3 bases and J by 7 bases, with 10 bases of the junction left unmatched. The CDR3 consists of 16 residues. The CDR3 sequence: CASSDSRGQGVQPQHF. The CDR3 region has the DNA TGTGCCAGCAGTGATTCGCGGGGACAGGGAGTCCAGCCCCAGCATTTT.

By share, this clonotype ranks as large. The V call is TRBV11-1, the J call TRBJ2-1; TRBD2 agrees at 9 bases. V lost 5 bases and J lost 8; bases outside the gene matches: 10. Per the germline V gene, CDR1 is SGHAT and CDR2 is FQDESV (reference sequence). This CDR3 spans 15 amino acids. As DNA, the CDR3 is TGTGCCAGCAGCAGACTAGCGGCCCAACGGGATGAGCAGTTCTTC. Protein product: CASSRLAAQRDEQFF.